Presented here are 23 T cell receptor beta chains from one specimen sequenced in a study of blood T cell repertoires in COVID-19. The repertoire was sequenced with immunoSEQ multiplex PCR; TCRdb's copy has only in-frame clones and lacks some. The repertoire holds more than 250,000 clones, with about nine tenths as singletons. The sequenced material came from peripheral blood. The receptor set was obtained from a woman aged 25 to 39 with COVID-19, enrolled during active disease.

V is TRBV28 and J is TRBJ2-5; a weak D match, TRBD2 (5 bases). Germline V gene sequence: CDR1 MDHEN, CDR2 SYDVKM. The length of the CDR3 is 16 residues. Trimming removed 6 bases from V and 4 bases from J, with 21 bases in between. CDR3 region: CASSPRAGPFRETQYF. CDR3 sequence (DNA): TGTGCCAGCAGCCCGCGGGCAGGCCCTTTTCGAGAGACCCAGTACTTC.

Only a few counts were recorded for this clone. The V and J genes are TRBV4-1 and TRBJ2-5; 8 bases align to TRBD1. This CDR3 region has 16 residues. Germline values: CDR1 MGHRA, CDR2 YSYEKL. J was trimmed by 4 bases and V by 3 bases; bases with no gene match: 10. This CDR3 reads CASSQATRGLGETQYF. CDR3 bases: TGCGCCAGCAGCCAGGCTACCAGGGGGCTGGGAGAGACCCAGTACTTC.

The rearrangement links TRBV27 to TRBJ2-2; 9 bases fit TRBD1. Germline V gives CDR1 MNHEY, CDR2 SMNVEV (reference sequence). This CDR3 region has 13 residues. The ends lost 6 bases at V and 8 bases at J; junction bases unmatched: 4. In DNA, the CDR3 is TGTGCCAGCAGGGACAGGGGCATTGGGGAGCTGTTTTTT. Translation: CASRDRGIGELFF.

The chain uses TRBV18 and TRBJ1-1; 9 nucleotides agree with TRBD1. The CDR3 totals 16 residues. V trimming: 0 bases; J trimming: 2 bases; junction bases outside the gene matches: 4. Germline lookup yields CDR1 KGHSH and CDR2 LQKENI. The CDR3 is CASSPPDRGFNTEAFF. The CDR3, as DNA: TGTGCCAGCTCACCACCGGACAGGGGCTTCAACACTGAAGCTTTCTTT.

This clone is a singleton in its sample. The chain has TRBV11-2 and TRBJ2-5; 7 bases match TRBD2. Trimming at V came to 3 bases and at J to 5 bases, leaving 3 bases not matched to a gene. Germline V gives CDR1 SGHAT, CDR2 FQNNGV. CDR3 length: 13 residues. The CDR3 nucleotides are TGTGCCAGCAGCTTCATGGGGGGGGAGACCCAGTACTTC. As protein: CASSFMGGETQYF. Full variable domain (missing parts from reference TRBV11-2 and TRBJ2-5): EAGVAQSPRYKIIEKRQSVAFWCNPISGHATLYWYQQILGQGPKLLIQFQNNGVVDDSQLPKDRFSAERLKGVDSTLKIQPAKLEDSAVYLCASSFMGGETQYFGPGTRLLVL.

The rearrangement joins TRBV2 to TRBJ1-4, with 9 bases lining up with TRBD1. The V gene's germline CDR1 is SNHLY and CDR2 FYNNEI. V gave up 6 bases and J gave up 5 bases; unmatched junction bases: 7. The CDR3 sequence is 15 residues long. The CDR3 loop reads CASSPGTGSNEKLFF. In DNA, the CDR3 is TGTGCCAGCAGCCCAGGGACAGGGTCGAATGAAAAACTGTTTTTT. Variable domain in full (rest from reference TRBV2 and TRBJ1-4): EPEVTQTPSHQVTQMGQEVILRCVPISNHLYFYWYRQILGQKVEFLVSFYNNEISEKSEIFDDQFSVERPDGSNFTLKIRSTKLEDSAMYFCASSPGTGSNEKLFFGSGTQLSVL.

The rearrangement joins TRBV19 to TRBJ2-7; D not certain. Trimming removed 3 bases from V and 0 bases from J, with 12 bases in between. The CDR3 runs 15 residues. Germline CDR1 and CDR2: LNHDA and SQIVND (reference sequence). For the CDR3, the DNA is TGTGCCAGTAGTATCAAAGGTCGGAGCTCCTACGAGCAGTACTTC. Its translation is CASSIKGRSSYEQYF. The entire variable domain, with the rest obtained from reference TRBV19 and TRBJ2-7, is as follows: DGGITQSPKYLFRKEGQNVTLSCEQNLNHDAMYWYRQDPGQGLRLIYYSQIVNDFQKGDIAEGYSVSREKKESFPLTVTSAQKNPTAFYLCASSIKGRSSYEQYFGPGTRLTVT.

The chain uses TRBV6-5 and TRBJ1-5, with D unresolved. The CDR3 runs to 13 residues. The V gene's germline CDR1 is MNHEY and CDR2 SVGAGI. Trimming took 0 bases from V and 6 from J, leaving 6 bases between them. For the CDR3, the DNA is TGTGCCAGCAGTTACTCGATCGGTCAGCCCCAGCATTTT. This gives the protein CASSYSIGQPQHF.

The J gene is TRBJ2-5, the V gene TRBV5-4; D uncertain. Germline V gene lookup returns CDR1 SGHNT and CDR2 YYREEE (reference sequence). Trimming stripped 0 bases from V and 3 bases from J, with 9 bases between. The CDR3 loop spans 14 amino acids. This chain's CDR3 is CASSLGAGEETQYF. The CDR3 DNA reads as TGTGCCAGCAGCTTGGGGGCAGGCGAAGAGACCCAGTACTTC.

This sequence joins TRBV10-2 and TRBJ2-3, with 12 bases fitting TRBD2. The V gene end was trimmed by 5 bases and the J gene end by 3 bases; junction bases not matched to a gene: 3. The CDR3 consists of 15 residues. Germline CDR1 and CDR2: WSHSY and SAAADI. The CDR3 here is CASSSTSGGTDTQYF. CDR3 bases: TGCGCCAGCAGTTCGACTAGCGGGGGAACAGATACGCAGTATTTT.

V usage is TRBV7-9 and J usage is TRBJ1-1; TRBD1 matches at 9 bases. Germline CDR1 is SEHNR and CDR2 is FQNEAQ (reference sequence). The ends lost 5 bases at V and 5 bases at J; junction bases unmatched: 6. This CDR3 is 14 amino acids long. DNA of the CDR3: TGTGCCAGCAGCCTCACAGGGGGCAAGACTGAAGCTTTCTTT. This sequence encodes CASSLTGGKTEAFF. Based on the CDR3 plus reference TRBV7-9 and TRBJ1-1, the full variable domain is DTGVSQNPRHKITKRGQNVTFRCDPISEHNRLYWYRQTLGQGPEFLTYFQNEAQLEKSRLLSDRFSAERPKGSFSTLEIQRTEQGDSAMYLCASSLTGGKTEAFFGQGTRLTVV.

The CDR3 DNA reads TGTGCCAGCTCAGAGGGTCCGGGGAGCCGCACTGAAGCTTTCTTT. Amino acid sequence: CASSEGPGSRTEAFF. The V and J genes are TRBV18 and TRBJ1-1; D call uncertain. The V end was cut by 5 bases, the J end by 4 bases, with 17 bases between. CDR1 is KGHSH and CDR2 is LQKENI in the germline V gene. This CDR3 contains 15 residues.

The V gene is TRBV9, the J gene TRBJ2-1; 10 nucleotides match TRBD2. Germline V gives CDR1 SGDLS, CDR2 YYNGEE. Losses at the gene ends were 1 base for V and 6 bases for J; bases not matched to a gene: 7. The CDR3 extends over 16 amino acids. The CDR3 protein is CASSVSGGARGNEQFF. The CDR3 DNA is TGTGCCAGCAGCGTAAGCGGGGGGGCTCGTGGCAATGAGCAGTTCTTC.

The V and J genes are TRBV11-2 and TRBJ2-5; D uncertain. Germline lookup yields CDR1 SGHAT and CDR2 FQNNGV. V lost 3 bases, J lost 1 base, and 9 bases lay in between. The CDR3 spans 14 residues. This CDR3 reads CASSFGNPQETQYF. As DNA, the CDR3 is TGTGCCAGCAGCTTCGGTAATCCCCAAGAGACCCAGTACTTC.

The CDR3, as DNA: TGTGCCAGCAGTAGAATCCAGGGGGGCCCTGAAGCTTTCTTT. This codes for CASSRIQGGPEAFF. V gene TRBV6-6 combines with J gene TRBJ1-1; TRBD1 matches 7 bases. V trimming: 5 bases; J trimming: 6 bases; junction bases outside the gene matches: 9. CDR1 is MNHNY and CDR2 is SVGAGI in the germline V gene (reference sequence). The CDR3 sequence is 14 residues long.

The V gene is TRBV13, the J gene TRBJ2-3, with a possible D match to TRBD2 (7 bases). This CDR3 is 16 amino acids long. V was shortened by 5 bases and J by 3 bases, with 18 bases between the two germline ends. Germline V gene lookup returns CDR1 PRHDT and CDR2 FYEKMQ (reference sequence). The CDR3 region is CASSLRQKGGTDTQYF. Written as DNA, the CDR3 is TGTGCCAGCAGCCTCCGACAGAAGGGGGGGACAGATACGCAGTATTTT.

The DNA of the CDR3 is TGTGCCAGCTCCTGGGGGGGAGAGACCCAGTACTTC. Protein sequence: CASSWGGETQYF. This chain connects TRBV2 to TRBJ2-5, with TRBD2 matching 7 bases. CDR3 length: 12 residues. Germline V gives CDR1 SNHLY, CDR2 FYNNEI. Trimming took 8 bases from V and 4 from J; bases not matched to a gene: 4.

The sample holds a few counts of this clone. The chain uses TRBV6-2 or TRBV6-3 and TRBJ1-5; D unclear. The CDR3 runs to 14 residues. Deletions cut 2 bases from V and 6 bases from J, with 11 bases between. Germline V gene data show CDR1 as MNHEY and CDR2 as SVGEGT. Written as DNA, the CDR3 is TGTGCCAGCAGTTACGGCGGGGAGTCTCAGCCCCAGCATTTT. Its protein is CASSYGGESQPQHF.

A single count supports this clone. J is TRBJ1-2 and V is TRBV7-2; 12 nucleotides line up with TRBD1. The CDR3 is made up of 15 amino acids. The ends lost 5 bases at V and 4 bases at J; junction bases unmatched: 5. The germline CDR1 and CDR2 sequences are SGHTA and FQGNSA. CDR3 residues: CASSPRDRGPYGYTF. CDR3 nucleotide sequence: TGTGCCAGCAGCCCCCGGGACAGGGGGCCCTATGGCTACACCTTC.

This chain links TRBV6-2 or TRBV6-3 with TRBJ1-2, with 8 bases identical to TRBD1. The CDR3 spans 15 residues. Germline CDR1 and CDR2: MNHEY and SVGEGT. J gave up 8 bases and V 1 base, and 9 bases lay outside the gene matches. The CDR3 sequence is CASSYWDRTGIGYTF. CDR3 nucleotides: TGTGCCAGCAGTTACTGGGACAGGACAGGGATCGGCTACACCTTC.

The rearrangement joins TRBV5-1 to TRBJ2-5; D may be TRBD2 (7 bases). V was pared by 0 bases and J by 4 bases, with 13 bases between. Germline V gene lookup returns CDR1 SGHRS and CDR2 YFSETQ. The CDR3 is made up of 15 amino acids. The CDR3 here is CASSLVIGGPETQYF. The CDR3 DNA is TGCGCCAGCAGCTTGGTTATCGGGGGGCCAGAGACCCAGTACTTC. Based on the CDR3 plus reference TRBV5-1 and TRBJ2-5, the full variable domain is KAGVTQTPRYLIKTRGQQVTLSCSPISGHRSVSWYQQTPGQGLQFLFEYFSETQRNKGNFPGRFSGRQFSNSRSEMNVSTLELGDSALYLCASSLVIGGPETQYFGPGTRLLVL.

V is TRBV3-1 (or the pseudogene TRBV3-2) and J is TRBJ1-4; no clear D. Germline V gene lookup returns CDR1 LGHDT and CDR2 YNNKEL (reference sequence). The CDR3 runs to 15 residues. Trimming took off 0 bases at V and 7 bases at J, with 12 bases between the two ends. CDR3 nucleotide sequence: TGTGCCAGCAGCCAAGATCCGGGTGTAGGTGAAAAACTGTTTTTT. It encodes CASSQDPGVGEKLFF.

The chain employs TRBV5-6 and TRBJ2-3; TRBD2 matches 13 bases. Unmatched junction bases numbered 11, after V lost 4 bases and J lost 3 bases. CDR3 length: 18 amino acids. Germline V gene sequence: CDR1 SGHDT, CDR2 YYEEEE. This CDR3 reads CASSHVPTSGGPTDTQYF. In DNA, the CDR3 is TGTGCCAGCAGCCACGTACCGACTAGCGGGGGGCCTACAGATACGCAGTATTTT.